This T cell receptor beta chain was sequenced in a study of cytomegalovirus exposure and HLA in healthy donors. On the study more broadly: Of the donors genotyped, some 400 in all, around 77% fell in the Caucasian-associated ancestry cluster. General study points: Common viral pathogens seemed, in a later analysis, to connect with several of the most significant clusters. CMV antigen specificity of three CMV-associated chains was confirmed in vitro. A reported reduction in N-insertions relative to the approximately 600-donor mean was seen in an Asian-associated ancestry cluster in a later analysis.

This PCR relied on a set of 60 Vbeta primers and 13 Jbeta primers. Here immunoSEQ multiplex PCR was the method, and the copy in TCRdb shows in-frame clones only, minus some. The repertoire consists of approximately 190,000 clones, with 60% to 80% occurring once and the leading ten covering less than 2.5%. Deletions cut 4 bases from V and 6 bases from J, with 14 bases between. The CDR3 length is 14 residues. Germline CDR1 SGHDT, CDR2 YYEEEE. Turning to this clone: The antigen is not known.

The receptor was derived from a woman in her thirties in good health and CMV-seropositive. This chain joins TRBV5-6 and TRBJ1-5; D is possibly TRBD1 (5 bases). Source material: PBMCs. The CDR3 here is CASSGGGVGQPQHF. As DNA, the CDR3 is TGTGCCAGCAGCGGTGGGGGGGTTGGTCAGCCCCAGCATTTT.